The 19 T cell receptor beta chains given below trace back to one sample, sequenced in a study of T cells in Graves' hyperthyroidism and ophthalmopathy. RNA transcripts yielded amplified TCR beta CDR3 regions. A set of HTBI primers served as the primers for a first-round RT-PCR of the TCR CDR3. TCRdb analysed the multiplex PCR reads with MiXCR anew, one entry per CDR3 protein. The table includes approximately 400,000 distinct CDR3 sequences, 15% to 17% detected once. The sequenced material came from blood. Receptors were obtained from a young woman with Graves' hyperthyroidism that later progressed to Graves' ophthalmopathy.

As to this clonotype: A much larger clone lies one base from this, so it may be a read error. The chain carries TRBV27 and TRBJ2-7; 7 bases map to TRBD1. Germline loops: CDR1 MNHEY, CDR2 SMNVEV (reference sequence). The CDR3 has 12 amino acids. Unmatched junction bases numbered 6, after V lost 8 bases and J lost 5 bases. Written as DNA, the CDR3 is TGTGCCAGCGGGGACAGAGACCACGAGCAGTACTTC. This translates into CASGDRDHEQYF.

The chain joins TRBV4-3 to TRBJ2-5, with D perhaps given as TRBD1 or TRBD2 (5 bases each). The CDR3 sequence is 15 residues long. Germline CDR1 and CDR2: LGHNA and YSLEER. With 4 bases removed from V and 2 bases from J, the gap between germline ends came to 14 bases. CDR3 sequence: CASSLAGTEQETQYF. CDR3 DNA sequence: TGCGCCAGCAGCCTCGCCGGGACGGAACAAGAGACCCAGTACTTC.

Many counts were recorded for this clonotype. The V call is TRBV7-2, the J call TRBJ2-1; TRBD2 matches at 10 bases. Germline V gives CDR1 SGHTA, CDR2 FQGNSA. The V segment lost 2 bases and the J segment 10 bases; nucleotides outside the gene matches: 5. The CDR3 contains 14 residues. The chain's CDR3 is CASSLLAGVPEQFF. The CDR3 DNA sequence: TGTGCCAGCAGCTTACTAGCGGGAGTCCCGGAGCAGTTCTTC. Supplemented by reference TRBV7-2 and TRBJ2-1, the full variable domain reads GAGVSQSPSNKVTEKGKDVELRCDPISGHTALYWYRQSLGQGLEFLIYFQGNSAPDKSGLPSDRFSAERTGGSVSTLTIQRTQQEDSAVYLCASSLLAGVPEQFFGPGTRLTVL.

This clonotype was counted between two and nine times. A much more abundant neighbour one base away suggests this may be a read error. The chain carries TRBV7-9 and TRBJ1-1; the D gene is possibly TRBD1 (6 bases). The CDR3 spans 13 residues. The V and J ends lost 5 bases and 6 bases respectively, with 13 bases between them. Looked up from germline, CDR1 is SEHNR and CDR2 is FQNEAQ (reference sequence). Here the CDR3 reads CASSRPGVPEAFF. In DNA form, the CDR3 reads TGTGCCAGCAGCCGCCCAGGGGTGCCTGAAGCTTTCTTT.

This clonotype was seen repeatedly, ten times or more. V is TRBV7-2 and J is TRBJ2-7; 10 nucleotides agree with TRBD1. J gave up 0 bases and V 4 bases, and 6 bases lay outside the gene matches. The CDR3 covers 16 residues. The germline V gene has CDR1 SGHTA and CDR2 FQGNSA. CDR3 region: CASSSPGQGPSYEQYF. CDR3 nucleotides: TGTGCCAGCAGCTCGCCGGGACAGGGGCCCTCCTACGAGCAGTACTTC.

The table lists this clonotype with many counts. The V gene is TRBV28, the J gene TRBJ2-5; D may be TRBD1 (6 bases). Trimming cost V 3 bases and J 5 bases, with 16 bases left between them. The germline gives CDR1 MDHEN, CDR2 SYDVKM. The CDR3 has 15 amino acids. The CDR3 here is CASSFRLRGQETQYF. In nucleotides, the CDR3 is TGTGCCAGCAGTTTCCGACTCAGAGGACAGGAGACCCAGTACTTC.

About this clonotype itself: With a much larger clone just one base away, this may be a read error. The gene calls are TRBV5-1 and TRBJ2-1; TRBD2 aligns across 8 bases. V lost 0 bases and J lost 9; bases outside the gene matches: 5. Germline loops: CDR1 SGHRS, CDR2 YFSETQ. This CDR3 is built from 14 residues. Written as DNA, the CDR3 is TGCGCCAGCAGCTTGGCCGGGAGGGAAGGTGAGCAGTTCTTC. Its translation is CASSLAGREGEQFF. Complete variable domain (other parts from reference TRBV5-1 and TRBJ2-1): KAGVTQTPRYLIKTRGQQVTLSCSPISGHRSVSWYQQTPGQGLQFLFEYFSETQRNKGNFPGRFSGRQFSNSRSEMNVSTLELGDSALYLCASSLAGREGEQFFGPGTRLTVL.

The table lists this clonotype with many counts. The chain employs TRBV12-3 or TRBV12-4 and TRBJ2-1; possibly TRBD2 for D (5 bases). CDR3 length: 12 amino acids. V dropped 2 bases and J dropped 10 bases, with 9 bases sitting between them. The DNA of the CDR3 is TGTGCCAGCAGTTTAAACTCGGGAGAGCAGTTCTTC. Translating it yields CASSLNSGEQFF.

This clonotype has ten or more counts. This sequence joins TRBV28 and TRBJ2-5; no clear D gene. V gave up 5 bases and J gave up 5 bases, with 15 bases separating them. The CDR3 has 14 amino acids. Germline V gene data show CDR1 as MDHEN and CDR2 as SYDVKM. In nucleotides, the CDR3 is TGTGCCAGCAGTCCTCCGAGATATCCGGAGACCCAGTACTTC. Protein sequence: CASSPPRYPETQYF. The full variable domain, rest sourced from reference TRBV28 and TRBJ2-5, is DVKVTQSSRYLVKRTGEKVFLECVQDMDHENMFWYRQDPGLGLRLIYFSYDVKMKEKGDIPEGYSVSREKKERFSLILESASTNQTSMYLCASSPPRYPETQYFGPGTRLLVL.

Remarks on this clonotype: This may be a read error, as it is one base from a much larger clone. V usage is TRBV27 and J usage is TRBJ2-3; D may correspond to TRBD1 or TRBD2 (5 bases each). The CDR3 sequence is 14 residues long. Germline V gives CDR1 MNHEY, CDR2 SMNVEV (reference sequence). The CDR3 loop is CSSSLRGPTDTQYF. CDR3 coding DNA: TGTTCCAGCAGTTTACGGGGACCCACAGATACGCAGTATTTT.

This clonotype came up many times. V gene TRBV7-8 combines with J gene TRBJ2-1, with 11 positions matching TRBD1. V shed 5 bases and J 4 bases; nucleotides not matched to a gene: 13. Germline CDR1 and CDR2: SGHVS and FQNEAQ. The CDR3 is 18 amino acids. The CDR3 loop is CASSIHPFGTGGYNEQFF. As DNA, the CDR3 is TGTGCCAGCAGCATTCACCCTTTTGGGACAGGGGGATACAATGAGCAGTTCTTC.

This clonotype was seen repeatedly, ten times or more. The chain links TRBV4-1 to TRBJ2-7, with D possibly matching TRBD2 (5 bases). The V end was cut by 0 bases, the J end by 0 bases, with 15 bases between. The germline V gene has CDR1 MGHRA and CDR2 YSYEKL. The CDR3 is made up of 17 amino acids. The CDR3 bases are TGCGCCAGCAGCCAAGATCTAGGAGGCCAGCTCTCCTACGAGCAGTACTTC. Amino acids: CASSQDLGGQLSYEQYF.

This clonotype was counted many times. V gene TRBV27 combines with J gene TRBJ1-1; possible D gene TRBD1, 5 bases. CDR3 size: 15 residues. Germline CDR1 and CDR2: MNHEY and SMNVEV (reference sequence). V was cut by 4 bases and J by 1 base, with 13 bases left in between. CDR3 DNA: TGTGCCAGCAGTTCGAAAGGGGAGACGAACACTGAAGCTTTCTTT. Protein sequence: CASSSKGETNTEAFF.

This clonotype came up many times. The J gene is TRBJ2-5, the V gene TRBV20-1; a weak D match, TRBD2 (5 bases). This CDR3 region has 13 residues. CDR1 is DFQATT and CDR2 is SNEGSKA in the germline V gene (reference sequence). The V end lost 7 bases, the J end lost 0 bases, and 12 bases lay between the germline ends. This CDR3 reads CSDLGLDQETQYF. In DNA, the CDR3 is TGCAGTGACCTAGGACTGGACCAAGAGACCCAGTACTTC.

Details on this clonotype: A single base separates this from a much larger clone, so it may be a read error. This chain links TRBV12-3 or TRBV12-4 with TRBJ2-3; perhaps D is TRBD1 or TRBD2 (5 bases each). This CDR3 comprises 15 residues. CDR3 DNA: TGTGCCGGCAGTTTCAGGGAGATTAAAACAGATACGCAGTATTTT. Amino acid sequence: CAGSFREIKTDTQYF.

This clonotype was seen repeatedly, ten times or more. The chain carries TRBV6-1 and TRBJ2-7; no clear D gene. Germline CDR1 MNHNS, CDR2 SASEGT. The CDR3 runs 14 residues. V lost 1 base to trimming and J lost 6 bases, with 13 bases between them. Here the CDR3 DNA reads TGTGCCAGCAGTGAAGGATCCGAAGCCTCCGAGCAGTACTTC. It encodes CASSEGSEASEQYF.

This clonotype was counted a few times. The chain recombines TRBV28 with TRBJ1-6; unclear D gene. The CDR3 has 11 amino acids. Trimming took off 3 bases at V and 9 bases at J, with 3 bases between the two ends. Germline lookup yields CDR1 MDHEN and CDR2 SYDVKM. DNA of the CDR3: TGTGCCAGCAGTTTCACTTCACCCCTCCACTTT. Its translation is CASSFTSPLHF.

This clonotype was recorded many times. The CDR3 region is CASSSRTLYGYTF. CDR3 nucleotides: TGTGCCAGCAGCTCTCGGACGCTCTATGGCTACACCTTC. This rearrangement joins TRBV11-1 to TRBJ1-2; D unclear. Germline V gene data show CDR1 as SGHAT and CDR2 as FQDESV (reference sequence). Trimming took 4 bases from V and 4 from J, leaving 10 bases between them. This CDR3 has 13 residues.

This clonotype was observed a few times. This chain joins TRBV19 and TRBJ1-5; 7 nucleotides agree with TRBD1. The CDR3 contains 15 residues. Germline CDR1 reads LNHDA; CDR2 reads SQIVND (reference sequence). V gave up 6 bases and J gave up 6 bases; unmatched junction bases: 11. The CDR3 bases are TGTGCCAGTAGCTACCGGGACAGCGGGACTCAGCCCCAGCATTTT. This codes for CASSYRDSGTQPQHF.